The 20 T cell receptor beta chains below come from one sample, sequenced in a study of spatial heterogeneity in lung cancer. TCRdb re-called the 5' RACE reads with MiXCR, one entry per CDR3 protein. The sample records 110,000 or so distinct CDR3 sequences, approximately 10% being singletons. As for time point: blood at routine non-recurrence follow-up after resection. The sequences come from PBMCs, collected at follow-up. These TCRs come from a female donor with early-stage non-small cell lung cancer.

There are a few counts of this clonotype. This chain connects TRBV3-1 to TRBJ2-1; 10 bases are a match to TRBD2. Germline CDR1 and CDR2: LGHDT and YNNKEL (reference sequence). J lost 5 bases, V lost 8 bases, and 3 bases had no gene match. The CDR3 extends over 13 amino acids. The CDR3 spells CASRTSGNNEQFF. The CDR3 DNA sequence: TGTGCCAGCCGGACTAGCGGTAACAATGAGCAGTTCTTC.

This clonotype was observed many times. The V gene is TRBV29-1, the J gene TRBJ2-2; a weak D match, TRBD2 (5 bases). V was clipped by 7 bases and J by 4 bases, with 13 bases between them. The CDR3 spans 13 residues. Germline CDR1 reads SQVTM; CDR2 reads ANQGSEA. Written as DNA, the CDR3 is TGCAGCGCCGAACGGGAACTCACCGGGGAGCTGTTTTTT. Amino acids: CSAERELTGELFF.

This clonotype came up a few times. The chain uses TRBV5-4 and TRBJ2-3; perhaps TRBD1 as D (6 bases). In germline, CDR1 is SGHNT, CDR2 YYREEE (reference sequence). The length of the CDR3 is 14 residues. The V end lost 2 bases, the J end lost 14 bases, and 21 bases lay between the germline ends. The CDR3 sequence is CASSFGDIKARPYF. In DNA form, the CDR3 reads TGTGCCAGCAGCTTTGGGGACATAAAAGCCCGTCCGTATTTT.

This chain links TRBV5-1 with TRBJ1-3; D call uncertain. The V end lost 1 base, the J end lost 2 bases, and 10 bases lay between the germline ends. Germline V gives CDR1 SGHRS, CDR2 YFSETQ. This CDR3 has 15 amino acids. This CDR3 is CASSLYGLPGNTIYF. CDR3 coding DNA: TGCGCCAGCAGCTTGTACGGGTTACCTGGAAACACCATATATTTT.

This clonotype was detected ten times or more. The chain is built from TRBV29-1 and TRBJ1-2; a weak D match, TRBD1 (6 bases). The germline V gene encodes CDR1 SQVTM and CDR2 ANQGSEA. The CDR3 is 12 amino acids. The germline V and J ends were trimmed by 6 bases and 4 bases, with 12 bases remaining between them. DNA of the CDR3: TGCAGCGTCGCTAAACAGGGCTATGGCTACACCTTC. Translating it yields CSVAKQGYGYTF.

The CDR3 reads CASSQAGTRNEQFF. The CDR3 DNA follows: TGTGCCAGCAGCCAAGCCGGGACTAGAAATGAGCAGTTCTTC. The chain is built from TRBV3-1 and TRBJ2-1, with 8 bases identical to TRBD2. Losses at the gene ends were 1 base for V and 7 bases for J; bases not matched to a gene: 3. Looked up from germline, CDR1 is LGHDT and CDR2 is YNNKEL (reference sequence). The CDR3 runs 14 residues.

At least ten counts were recorded for this clonotype. This rearrangement joins TRBV6-5 to TRBJ1-1; unclear D gene. The CDR3 covers 13 residues. V lost 1 base to trimming and J lost 1 base, with 4 bases between them. Germline CDR1 is MNHEY and CDR2 is SVGAGI. The CDR3 DNA is TGTGCCAGCAGTTACTTAGGGAACACTGAAGCTTTCTTT. Protein: CASSYLGNTEAFF.

This clonotype showed up just a few times. The gene calls are TRBV7-9 and TRBJ2-5; TRBD1 matches 9 bases. Germline V gene lookup returns CDR1 SEHNR and CDR2 FQNEAQ (reference sequence). V shed 5 bases and J 9 bases; nucleotides not matched to a gene: 16. This CDR3 spans 16 amino acids. As DNA, the CDR3 is TGTGCCAGCAGCCTTCTGGGACAGGGAGGAAAGTGGTCCCAGTACTTC. The encoded protein is CASSLLGQGGKWSQYF.

The V gene is TRBV11-2, the J gene TRBJ2-1; 9 bases map to TRBD2. V shed 5 bases, J shed 9 bases, and the junction held 11 bases outside the gene matches. Germline loops: CDR1 SGHAT, CDR2 FQNNGV. The length of the CDR3 is 15 residues. The CDR3 DNA reads TGTGCCAGCAGCGTAGGACTAGCGAACACCTTTGAGCAGTTCTTC. As protein: CASSVGLANTFEQFF.

V gene TRBV6-5 combines with J gene TRBJ1-1; D might be TRBD1 (5 bases). V dropped 3 bases and J dropped 3 bases, with 11 bases sitting between them. This CDR3 region has 14 residues. The germline CDR1 and CDR2 sequences are MNHEY and SVGAGI. CDR3 in amino acids: CASSYAGIDTEAFF. CDR3 nucleotides: TGTGCCAGCAGTTATGCAGGGATCGACACTGAAGCTTTCTTT.

The chain combines TRBV15 with TRBJ2-4; D call uncertain. Trimming stripped 5 bases from V and 0 bases from J, with 14 bases between. The CDR3 is 16 residues long. Per germline, CDR1 LNHNV and CDR2 YYDKDF (reference sequence). The CDR3 here is CATSPRLTLAKNIQYF. The CDR3 region has the DNA TGTGCCACCAGCCCGCGCCTGACCCTAGCCAAAAACATTCAGTACTTC.

This clonotype came up a few times. CDR3 nucleotide sequence: TGTGCCAGCAGCCCTACAACAGGGTCAGGCACAGATACGCAGTATTTT. Translated, it gives CASSPTTGSGTDTQYF. V and J are TRBV7-8 and TRBJ2-3; possibly TRBD1 for D (6 bases). Between the trimmed V and J ends, which lost 5 bases and 1 base, there was a span of 16 bases. The CDR3 extends over 16 amino acids. The germline gives CDR1 SGHVS, CDR2 FQNEAQ.

V gene TRBV6-2 or TRBV6-3 combines with J gene TRBJ2-1; TRBD2 agrees at 10 bases. Germline trimming cut 5 bases from V and 3 bases from J; bases unmatched to any gene: 4. Per germline, CDR1 MNHEY and CDR2 SVGEGT. CDR3 length equals 15 residues. CDR3 sequence reads: CASSPGTSDYNEQFF. The CDR3 bases are TGTGCCAGCAGTCCCGGGACTAGCGACTACAATGAGCAGTTCTTC.

The chain recombines TRBV7-2 with TRBJ1-1; D not resolved. This CDR3 spans 13 amino acids. Germline values: CDR1 SGHTA, CDR2 FQGNSA. V was trimmed by 2 bases and J by 3 bases, leaving 7 bases between them. CDR3 residues: CASSLSMYTEAFF. The CDR3 nucleotides read TGTGCCAGCAGCTTATCGATGTACACTGAAGCTTTCTTT.

This clonotype was seen a few times. J is TRBJ2-7 and V is TRBV25-1; unclear D gene. This CDR3 is built from 14 residues. Trimming left V 4 bases short and J 0 bases short, with 10 bases between. Germline V gene data show CDR1 as MGHDK and CDR2 as SYGVNS. CDR3 residues: CASSAPGSSYEQYF. The DNA for the CDR3 is TGTGCCAGCAGTGCCCCAGGTAGCTCCTACGAGCAGTACTTC.

This clonotype was seen ten or more times. The CDR3 nucleotides read TGTGCCGTCCTTCTACGGAAGGGTACAGCGAGCTACGAGCAGTACTTC. Translated: CAVLLRKGTASYEQYF. The rearrangement uses TRBV6-6 and TRBJ2-7; D remains ambiguous. Germline CDR1 and CDR2: MNHNY and SVGAGI (reference sequence). V was shortened by 11 bases and J by 3 bases, with 26 bases between the two germline ends. The length of the CDR3 is 16 residues.

This clonotype was seen more than once but under ten times. The chain employs TRBV27 and TRBJ2-1; D perhaps matches TRBD1 (5 bases). CDR3 length equals 13 residues. V lost 7 bases and J 2 bases, leaving 9 bases between the germline ends. The germline V gene has CDR1 MNHEY and CDR2 SMNVEV (reference sequence). Written as DNA, the CDR3 is TGTGCCAGCAAGGCAGGGCCCTACAATGAGCAGTTCTTC. Translated, it gives CASKAGPYNEQFF.

The table lists this clonotype with a few counts. The chain combines TRBV10-3 with TRBJ2-7; 7 bases align to TRBD2. Losses at the gene ends were 8 bases for V and 2 bases for J; bases not matched to a gene: 3. Germline CDR1 ENHRY, CDR2 SYGVKD. The CDR3 sequence is 12 residues long. This CDR3 reads CAIRGETYEQYF. The CDR3 DNA follows: TGTGCCATCCGGGGGGAAACCTACGAGCAGTACTTC.

The rearrangement uses TRBV10-3 and TRBJ2-3; TRBD2 aligns across 12 bases. Germline trimming cut 0 bases from V and 5 bases from J; bases unmatched to any gene: 15. The germline V gene has CDR1 ENHRY and CDR2 SYGVKD. The CDR3 is made up of 20 amino acids. The CDR3 protein is CAISESWGDQLAGGLDTQYF. The DNA for the CDR3 is TGTGCCATCAGTGAGTCGTGGGGAGACCAACTAGCGGGAGGATTAGATACGCAGTATTTT.

This clonotype came up a few times. This rearrangement joins TRBV6-2 or TRBV6-3 to TRBJ2-7, with 8 bases lining up with TRBD1. V lost 6 bases and J lost 2; bases outside the gene matches: 3. The CDR3 runs 13 residues. Germline V gene lookup returns CDR1 MNHEY and CDR2 SVGEGT. CDR3 amino acids: CASRRTGTYEQYV. The CDR3 nucleotides are TGTGCCAGCAGACGGACAGGGACCTACGAGCAGTACGTC.